This T cell receptor (beta chain) comes out of a study of T cells after yellow fever vaccination. Overall study: SMART-Seq v4 Ultra Low Input prepared the low-cell-number fractions.

Study outcomes and limitations: Most clones from primary vaccination resurfaced after the booster (around 97% CD4, approximately 87% CD8). There was a possibility that FACS-sorted repertoires contained abundant clonotypes contaminating from the bulk population.

UMIs and a universal primer site were added when TCR cDNA was made by 5'RACE template switching. TCRdb reprocessed the 5' RACE reads via MiXCR and lists one record per CDR3 protein. The sample carries roughly 49,000 distinct CDR3 sequences, 7.4% recorded once. This clonotype has at least ten counts. Its specificity is unknown. V was pared by 0 bases and J by 4 bases, with 1 base between. The germline V gene encodes CDR1 LGHNA and CDR2 YNFKEQ. The CDR3 runs to 12 residues. The source is a man younger than 35 who received the YFV17D yellow fever vaccine. The J gene is TRBJ1-5, the V gene TRBV4-2, with D unclear. Source: CD8+ T cells sorted from PBMCs, taken less than 16 days after the first yellow fever vaccination. CDR3 DNA sequence: TGTGCCAGCAGCCAAGAGAATCAGCCCCAGCATTTT. Protein sequence: CASSQENQPQHF.